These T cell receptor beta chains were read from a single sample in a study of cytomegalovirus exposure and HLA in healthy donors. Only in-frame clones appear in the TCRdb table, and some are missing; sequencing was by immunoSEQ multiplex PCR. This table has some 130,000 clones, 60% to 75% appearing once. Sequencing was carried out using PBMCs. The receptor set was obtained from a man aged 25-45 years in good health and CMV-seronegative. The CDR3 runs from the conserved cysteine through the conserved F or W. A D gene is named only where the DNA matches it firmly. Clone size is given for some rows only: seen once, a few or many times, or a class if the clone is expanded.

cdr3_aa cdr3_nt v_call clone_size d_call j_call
CASSSYSGSGANVLTF TGTGCCAGCAGTTCCTACAGCGGCTCTGGGGCCAACGTCCTGACTTTC TRBV6-5 . . TRBJ2-6
CASSSGLAGKTYEQYF TGCGCCAGCAGCTCGGGACTAGCGGGCAAGACCTACGAGCAGTACTTC TRBV5-1 . TRBD2 TRBJ2-7
CASISPGDYEQYF TGTGCCAGTATCTCCCCAGGGGACTACGAGCAGTACTTC TRBV19 . . TRBJ2-7
CASSLESYRGNTEAFF TGTGCCAGCAGTTTGGAATCTTACAGGGGGAACACTGAAGCTTTCTTT TRBV27 . TRBD1 TRBJ1-1
CASSLSRITDTQYF TGTGCCAGCAGCTTATCCAGGATCACAGATACGCAGTATTTT TRBV11-2 . . TRBJ2-3
CASSVGKGVHSPLHF TGTGCCAGCAGCGTAGGGAAGGGAGTGCATTCACCCCTCCACTTT TRBV9 . . TRBJ1-6
CASSPPFPLQTGGGQPQHF TGTGCCAGCAGCCCGCCATTCCCTCTACAGACAGGGGGAGGCCAGCCCCAGCATTTT TRBV28 . TRBD1 TRBJ1-5
CASSELLGSSYEQYF TGTGCCAGCAGTGAACTTCTAGGGAGCTCCTACGAGCAGTACTTC TRBV2 few . TRBJ2-7
CASTPNGAYEQYF TGTGCCAGCACTCCAAATGGGGCCTACGAGCAGTACTTC TRBV6-1 . . TRBJ2-7
CASSLGQVMNTEAFF TGTGCCAGCTCATTGGGACAGGTAATGAACACTGAAGCTTTCTTT TRBV18 . TRBD1 TRBJ1-1
CASSSFSGRNWNEQFF TGTGCCAGCAGTTCCTTTAGCGGGAGAAACTGGAATGAGCAGTTCTTC TRBV28 . TRBD2 TRBJ2-1
CASLPGQGGNYGYTF TGCGCCAGTCTTCCGGGACAGGGCGGTAATTATGGCTACACCTTC TRBV5-1 . TRBD1 TRBJ1-2
CATSRDGGWGNTEAFF TGTGCCACCAGCAGAGATGGCGGGTGGGGGAACACTGAAGCTTTCTTT TRBV15 . . TRBJ1-1
CASSERLAGVYNEQFF TGTGCCAGCAGCGAAAGGCTAGCGGGGGTATACAATGAGCAGTTCTTC TRBV11-2 . TRBD2 TRBJ2-1
CASSTSMARGRETQYF TGTGCCAGCAGCACCTCCATGGCCAGGGGACGAGAGACCCAGTACTTC TRBV9 . . TRBJ2-5
CASSSSYRGSNTEAFF TGTGCCAGCAGCTCATCGTACCGGGGATCGAACACTGAAGCTTTCTTT TRBV5-4 . . TRBJ1-1
CASSVTGGNQPQHF TGTGCCAGCAGTGTCACAGGGGGCAATCAGCCCCAGCATTTT TRBV2 few TRBD1 TRBJ1-5